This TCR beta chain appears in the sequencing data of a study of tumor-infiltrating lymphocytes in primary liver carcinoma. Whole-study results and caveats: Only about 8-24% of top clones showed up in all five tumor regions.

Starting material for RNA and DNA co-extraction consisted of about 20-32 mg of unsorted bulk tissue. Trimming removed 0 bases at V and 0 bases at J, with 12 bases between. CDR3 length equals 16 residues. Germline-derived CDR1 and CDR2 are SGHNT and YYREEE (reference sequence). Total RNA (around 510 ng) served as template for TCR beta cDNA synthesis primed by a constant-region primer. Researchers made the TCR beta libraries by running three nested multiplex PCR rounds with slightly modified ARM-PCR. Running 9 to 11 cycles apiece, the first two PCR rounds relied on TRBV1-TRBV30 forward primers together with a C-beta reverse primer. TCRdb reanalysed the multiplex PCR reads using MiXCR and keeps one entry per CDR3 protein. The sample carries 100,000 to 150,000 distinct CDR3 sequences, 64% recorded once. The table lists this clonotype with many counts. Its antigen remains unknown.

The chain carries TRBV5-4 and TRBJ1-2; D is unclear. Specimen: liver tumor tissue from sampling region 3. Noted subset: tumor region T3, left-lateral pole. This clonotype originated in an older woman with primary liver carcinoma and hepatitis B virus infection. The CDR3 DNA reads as TGTGCCAGCAGCTTGGTTGGTATTAATCCTAACTATGGCTACACCTTC. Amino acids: CASSLVGINPNYGYTF.